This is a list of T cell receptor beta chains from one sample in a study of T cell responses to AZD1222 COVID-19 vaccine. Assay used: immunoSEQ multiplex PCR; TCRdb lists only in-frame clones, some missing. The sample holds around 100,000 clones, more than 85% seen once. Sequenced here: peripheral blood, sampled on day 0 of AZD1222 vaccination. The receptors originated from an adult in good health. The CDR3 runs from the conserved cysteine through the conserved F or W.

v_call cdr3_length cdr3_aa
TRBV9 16 CASSVQLAGNTGELFF
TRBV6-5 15 CASRDGAGVSYEQYF
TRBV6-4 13 CASSSQVNQPQHF
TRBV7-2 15 CASRQSGTGGNTIYF
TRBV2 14 CASSEGQPQETQYF
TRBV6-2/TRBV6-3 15 CASSYGDTYSYEQYF
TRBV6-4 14 CASSPIAGDETQYF
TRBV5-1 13 CASSFRTGDEQYF
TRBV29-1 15 CSVELTGSRTYEQYF
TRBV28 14 CATLDSTTNYGYTF
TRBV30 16 CAWSLLASGTYNEQFF
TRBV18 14 CASSLEGRRYEQYF
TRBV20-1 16 CSASGQVTSGTDTQYF
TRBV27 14 CASSLREGVQPQHF
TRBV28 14 CASSFPGTYNEQFF
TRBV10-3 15 CAISDGQSSGNTIYF
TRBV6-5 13 CASSSRPGGELFF
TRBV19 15 CATQSGRDPTGELFF
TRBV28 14 CASSQGGNENEQFF
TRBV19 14 CASHRGRANYGYTF
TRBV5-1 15 CASSKGGGLRTEAFF
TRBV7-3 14 CASSPDRERDTQYF
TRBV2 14 CASSGGSPRETQYF
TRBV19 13 CASSRDTTYEQYF
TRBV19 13 CASSIQREQPQHF
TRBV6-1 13 CASSDTGRYGYTF